This T cell receptor beta chain was profiled in a study of shared clonotypes between healthy human individuals. Authors' processing steps: Filtering differed since immunoSEQ provided only junctions, with no quality scores. Some clones are missing from TCRdb's copy, which holds only in-frame ones; the method was immunoSEQ multiplex PCR. V, J and clone size reflect that table, while D and trimming were determined from the DNA. The table lists hundreds of thousands of clones, approximately 96% of them singletons. Naive CD8 cells comprised CD45RO-negative, CCR7-positively selected cells, excluding terminally differentiated effector memory CD45RA+ cells. The receptor was isolated from a woman in her twenties or thirties in good health. Input material: naive CD8+ T cells sorted from blood.

The CDR3 DNA is TGTGCCAGCAGCGAACCCGGTTACAATGAGCAGTTCTTC. Encoded protein: CASSEPGYNEQFF. The V and J genes are TRBV7-2 and TRBJ2-1, with D unclear. Between the trimmed V and J ends, which lost 5 bases and 4 bases, there was a span of 9 bases. Germline CDR1 and CDR2: SGHTA and FQGNSA. The CDR3 length is 13 residues.